Described below is a single T cell receptor (beta chain) sequence and its context. Antigen specificity is unknown. UMI-labeled 5' RACE generated the TCR beta libraries. In the original processing: Clonotype content per TCR beta library ranged between roughly 2,700 and 20,000 functional CDR3 beta clonotypes. TCRdb processed the 5' RACE reads again and assigns one entry to each CDR3 protein, with no DNA. The V and J calls shown here were made by TCRdb, not taken from the authors' results. This sample's table reports 5,600 or so distinct CDR3 sequences. Extraction of RNA, which was performed with an RNeasy Mini Kit, drew on duplicate vials of approximately 140,000 sorted CD8+ T cells per subset. The CDR3 runs 17 residues. Germline assignment: CDR1 LNHNV and CDR2 YYDKDF (reference sequence). The data belong to a study of human CD8 memory T cell subsets. General study points: The T cell repertoires of the stem-like memory and precursor exhausted subsets exhibited minimal overlap with one another. The study sequenced T cell receptor beta chains alone.

The gene calls are TRBV15 and TRBJ2-7; the D call from TCRdb, TRBD2, cannot be confirmed without DNA. This TCR was sampled from a human donor in good health. Material: CD8+ effector memory T cells (TEM) sorted from PBMCs. This sample's subset: effector memory CD8 T cells, CCR7- CD45RO+ CD95+. The CDR3 loop is CATSRVPGTSGSYEQYF.